These T cell receptor beta chains were read from a single sample in a study of identical twins. TCRdb passed the 5' RACE reads through MiXCR, listing each CDR3 protein once. Among hundreds of thousands of distinct CDR3 sequences listed, 21% were seen once. This sample was shared with a second study, whose subject was T cells expressing NK-cell markers.

Sequenced material: PBMCs. These TCRs come from a woman aged 18-29 years in good health. The CDR3 runs from the conserved cysteine through the conserved F or W. The order of the fields is D gene, V gene, clone size, J gene, CDR3 protein, CDR3 DNA. D genes are given only for firm matches. Not all rows give a size; the values are once, few, many and, for expanded clones, a class.

.,TRBV12-3/TRBV12-4,.,TRBJ2-4,CASSFLASQYF,TGTGCCAGCAGTTTCTTAGCGAGTCAGTACTTC
.,TRBV5-1,.,TRBJ1-2,CASSLAGEGGGYTF,TGCGCCAGCAGCTTGGCCGGGGAGGGCGGTGGCTACACCTTC
.,TRBV3-1,few,TRBJ2-3,CASSQDRADTQYF,TGTGCCAGCAGCCAAGATCGCGCAGATACGCAGTATTTT
TRBD2,TRBV20-1,many,TRBJ2-3,CSARGLGTSGREDTQYF,TGCAGTGCTAGAGGGCTCGGGACTAGCGGGAGGGAGGATACGCAGTATTTT
TRBD2,TRBV12-5,.,TRBJ2-2,CASGFSEGAGVFPNTGELFF,TGTGCTAGTGGTTTTTCCGAGGGAGCGGGAGTCTTCCCGAACACCGGGGAGCTGTTTTTT
TRBD1,TRBV4-1,many,TRBJ1-1,CASSPSTGARDAFF,TGCGCCAGCAGCCCATCTACAGGGGCGCGGGACGCTTTCTTT
TRBD1,TRBV20-1,.,TRBJ2-7,CSARTGGRTYEQYF,TGCAGTGCCCGGACAGGGGGCCGTACCTACGAGCAGTACTTC
.,TRBV20-1,.,TRBJ1-1,CGASNSWEAFF,TGCGGTGCGTCGAATAGTTGGGAAGCTTTCTTT
.,TRBV5-3,few,TRBJ2-1,CARSLDSAGDNEQFF,TGTGCCAGAAGCTTGGATTCGGCAGGGGACAATGAGCAGTTCTTC
TRBD2,TRBV6-2/TRBV6-3,.,TRBJ2-3,CASSYTSGTSGYTDTQYF,TGTGCCAGCAGTTACACCTCCGGGACTAGCGGCTACACAGATACGCAGTATTTT
TRBD1,TRBV5-1,.,TRBJ1-6,CASSSGQEFYSPLHF,TGCGCCAGCAGCTCGGGACAGGAATTCTATTCACCCCTCCACTTT
.,TRBV16,.,TRBJ2-7,CASSLSFLTYEQYF,TGTGCCAGCAGCCTATCCTTTTTGACCTACGAGCAGTACTTC
TRBD2,TRBV20-1,once,TRBJ2-3,CSARALGREGTQYF,TGCAGTGCTAGAGCCCTCGGGCGGGAGGGTACGCAGTATTTT
TRBD1,TRBV20-1,few,TRBJ2-5,CSAFDREETQYF,TGCAGTGCGTTCGACAGGGAAGAGACCCAGTACTTC
.,TRBV6-5,few,TRBJ1-1,CASVLTSNTEAFF,TGTGCCAGCGTTCTCACATCGAACACTGAAGCTTTCTTT
.,TRBV10-3,many,TRBJ1-3,CAINTGNTIYF,TGTGCCATCAATACTGGAAACACCATATATTTT
.,TRBV7-3,many,TRBJ2-5,CASSGGTQETQYF,TGTGCCAGCAGCGGGGGGACTCAAGAGACCCAGTACTTC
.,TRBV12-3/TRBV12-4,.,TRBJ1-1,CASIQRGEAFF,TGTGCCAGCATCCAGAGGGGTGAAGCTTTCTTT
.,TRBV29-1,few,TRBJ2-1,CSVPVLGYNEQFF,TGCAGCGTTCCGGTTCTCGGGTACAATGAGCAGTTCTTC
.,TRBV20-1,.,TRBJ1-2,CSASVGVNYGYTF,TGCAGTGCCTCCGTAGGGGTCAACTATGGCTACACCTTC
.,TRBV18,.,TRBJ1-2,CASSPTRTDYGYTF,TGTGCCAGCTCCCCGACGCGGACAGACTATGGCTACACCTTC
.,TRBV20-1,few,TRBJ2-2,CSARATGSNTGELFF,TGCAGTGCTAGAGCAACAGGGAGCAACACCGGGGAGCTGTTTTTT
TRBD1,TRBV12-3/TRBV12-4,.,TRBJ2-5,CASSRGTGRTTQETQYF,TGTGCCAGCAGCCGCGGGACAGGGAGAACAACACAAGAGACCCAGTACTTC
.,TRBV27,.,TRBJ2-2,CASSAGQNTGELFF,TGTGCCAGCAGTGCTGGACAGAACACCGGGGAGCTGTTTTTT